This note documents a single TCR beta chain sequence. The data originate from a study of blood T cell repertoires in COVID-19. Across the whole study: PBMCs, B-cell-depleted T cells, or T cells were the source of the cDNA or gDNA that made up the material.

Sequencing was performed with immunoSEQ multiplex PCR; in TCRdb, only in-frame clones are kept and a portion is missing. The sample has about 670,000 clones, 70% to 90% seen once. CDR3 length equals 15 residues. In germline, CDR1 is MGHRA, CDR2 YSYEKL. V was shortened by 0 bases and J by 1 base, with 10 bases between the two germline ends. Material for sequencing was peripheral blood. The source is a woman between 18 and 30 years old with acute or convalescent COVID-19. The chain joins TRBV4-1 to TRBJ2-7, with TRBD2 as a possible D gene (6 bases). CDR3 DNA: TGCGCCAGCAGCCAAGAGGGAGGAAATTCCTACGAGCAGTACTTC. It encodes CASSQEGGNSYEQYF.